This T cell receptor beta chain was sequenced for a study of vaccination effects on CD4 cells after COVID-19. Findings and limits, study-wide: Among infection- and vaccine-induced clones, marked clonal contraction occurred late after vaccination. There were few convalescent patients in the study and no early post-infection timepoints.

Viral peptide pools were used in the ViraFEST assay to expand antigen-specific CD4+ T cells, and sequencing came afterward. Cultured cells yielded isolated CD4+ T cells after around 10 days. Among the vaccine recipients, none had a prior SARS-CoV-2 infection, and nucleocapsid antibodies were negative. This clone was seen only a few times. The antigen remains undetermined. TCRdb's copy holds only in-frame clones and misses some; the assay was immunoSEQ multiplex PCR. Among fewer than 30,000 clones listed, about 80% were seen once. The sequencing used CD4+ T cells from PBMCs cultured with SARS-CoV-2 spike peptides, collected before COVID-19 vaccination. This TCR was sampled from a human donor who received a COVID-19 vaccine.

CDR3 coding DNA: TGCGCCAGCAGCGCGCAGGGAACAGAGGGCTACACCTTC. Translated: CASSAQGTEGYTF. The chain uses TRBV5-1 and TRBJ1-2; a weak D match, TRBD1 (5 bases). V was cut by 4 bases and J by 8 bases, with 15 bases left in between. The germline gives CDR1 SGHRS, CDR2 YFSETQ. The CDR3 length is 13 residues.